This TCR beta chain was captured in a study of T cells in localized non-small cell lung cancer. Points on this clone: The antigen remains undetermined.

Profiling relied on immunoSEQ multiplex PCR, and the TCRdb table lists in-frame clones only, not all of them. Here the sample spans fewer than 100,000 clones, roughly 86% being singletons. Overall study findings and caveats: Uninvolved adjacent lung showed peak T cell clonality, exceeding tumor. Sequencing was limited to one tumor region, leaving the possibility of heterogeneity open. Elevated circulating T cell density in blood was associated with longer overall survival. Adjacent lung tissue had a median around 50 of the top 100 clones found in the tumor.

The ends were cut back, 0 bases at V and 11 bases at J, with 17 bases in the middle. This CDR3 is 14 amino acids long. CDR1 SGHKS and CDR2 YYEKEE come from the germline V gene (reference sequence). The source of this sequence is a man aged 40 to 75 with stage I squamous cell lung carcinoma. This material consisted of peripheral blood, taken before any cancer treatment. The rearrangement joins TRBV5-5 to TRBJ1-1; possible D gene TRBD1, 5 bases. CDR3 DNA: TGTGCCAGCAGCTTGGTCGGCAGGGCTGTGGAGGCTTTCTTT. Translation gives CASSLVGRAVEAFF.